This entry lists 8 T cell receptor beta chains sequenced from one sample in a study of T cells after yellow fever vaccination. One entry per CDR3 protein, called by TCRdb with MiXCR from the 5' RACE reads. Of over 300,000 distinct CDR3 sequences in the sample, 3.6% were seen once. This sample comprised PBMCs, obtained on the day of the yellow fever booster vaccination. The receptors stem from a man aged 18 to 29 who received the YFV17D yellow fever vaccine.

This clonotype was recorded at least ten times. The rearrangement links TRBV20-1 to TRBJ1-3, with D possibly TRBD1 on 5 matching bases. This CDR3 is 15 amino acids long. Germline CDR1 DFQATT, CDR2 SNEGSKA (reference sequence). V shed 3 bases and J shed 6 bases, with 18 bases lying between them. The CDR3: CSARGTSGRANTIYF. CDR3 coding DNA: TGCAGTGCTAGGGGGACCTCAGGAAGGGCAAACACCATATATTTT.

The gene calls are TRBV9 and TRBJ1-3; D remains ambiguous. Trimming removed 4 bases at V and 2 bases at J, with 10 bases between. Germline V gives CDR1 SGDLS, CDR2 YYNGEE. The CDR3 covers 14 residues. In nucleotides, the CDR3 is TGTGCCAGCAGCCAAGGAGTAACTGGAAACACCATATATTTT. It translates to CASSQGVTGNTIYF.

This chain uses TRBV4-3 with TRBJ2-2; tentative D call: TRBD1 (6 bases). Trimming took 3 bases from V and 0 from J, leaving 11 bases between them. The germline CDR1 and CDR2 sequences are LGHNA and YSLEER. CDR3 length equals 16 residues. The CDR3 region has the DNA TGCGCCAGCAGCCAGAGGGGGACACCGAACACCGGGGAGCTGTTTTTT. This translates into CASSQRGTPNTGELFF.

This clonotype was observed many times. The chain carries TRBV6-5 and TRBJ1-3; possible D gene TRBD1, 6 bases. CDR1 is MNHEY, CDR2 SVGAGI, per germline. The V gene lost 10 bases and the J gene lost 3 bases, with 16 bases spanning the gap. The CDR3 is made up of 14 amino acids. The CDR3: CATKTGANGNTIYF. The CDR3 DNA sequence: TGTGCCACCAAAACGGGGGCTAATGGAAACACCATATATTTT.

This clonotype was found a few times. The V and J genes are TRBV3-2 and TRBJ2-4. TRBV3-2 is recorded as a pseudogene. There are 16 residues in the CDR3. As DNA, the CDR3 is TGTGCCAGCAGCCACATGAACCTGGGAGCCAAAAACATTCAGTACTTC. Translating gives CASSHMNLGAKNIQYF.

In nucleotides, the CDR3 is TGTGCCAGCAGCAAACTCTGGGATCCGAGCGGCTACACCTTC. This gives the protein CASSKLWDPSGYTF. The chain carries TRBV21-1 and TRBJ1-2. TRBV21-1 is given as a pseudogene. The CDR3 totals 14 residues.

The chain has TRBV7-9 and TRBJ1-6; D is possibly TRBD1 (5 bases). The V and J ends lost 5 bases and 4 bases respectively, with 12 bases between them. This CDR3 contains 15 residues. Per the germline V gene, CDR1 is SEHNR and CDR2 is FQNEAQ (reference sequence). CDR3 bases: TGTGCCAGCAGCGCCTCGGGGGGGTATAATTCACCCCTCCACTTT. Translation: CASSASGGYNSPLHF.

This clonotype was counted at least ten times. This rearrangement joins TRBV7-2 to TRBJ2-7; D uncertain. This CDR3 has 13 residues. Between the trimmed V and J ends, which lost 3 bases and 4 bases, there was a span of 10 bases. CDR1 and CDR2 from the germline V gene are SGHTA and FQGNSA. CDR3 sequence reads: CASSFGRRYEQYF. The DNA of the CDR3 is TGTGCCAGCAGCTTCGGACGGAGATACGAGCAGTACTTC.